The 3 T cell receptor beta chains in this list originate from one sample, sequenced in a study of human T cells and chemical hapten exposure. A single record per CDR3 protein comes from TCRdb applying MiXCR to the RACE reads. This table holds approximately 77,000 distinct CDR3 sequences, around 15% found once. Stated time point: pre-sensitization, week 0. Treatment noted: therapeutic diphenylcyclopropenone sensitization with weekly scalp DPC. The sample consisted of whole blood, taken in connection with sensitization to the hapten diphenylcyclopropenone (DPC). The receptors derive from a woman aged 50 to 65 with alopecia areata. Some clones in this sample may be carry-over from other donors' samples.

This clonotype was recorded at least ten times. CDR3 in DNA: TGCGCCAGCAGCTTGGGGACAGGGGGCGATAACTCTGGAAACACCATATATTTT. Protein: CASSLGTGGDNSGNTIYF. The rearrangement joins TRBV5-1 to TRBJ1-3; the match to TRBD1 covers 11 bases. CDR1 SGHRS and CDR2 YFSETQ come from the germline V gene. V was clipped by 0 bases and J by 0 bases; unmatched bases: 5. CDR3 length equals 18 residues.

The J gene is TRBJ2-2, the V gene TRBV5-1; D call uncertain. V dropped 0 bases and J dropped 6 bases, with 6 bases sitting between them. Germline V CDR1 and CDR2: SGHRS, YFSETQ. This CDR3 comprises 13 residues. CDR3 nucleotides: TGCGCCAGCAGCTTGGGCGTCCCCGGGGAGCTGTTTTTT. It encodes CASSLGVPGELFF.

This clonotype has more than one count but fewer than ten. CDR3 residues: CASRPGIISNQPQHF. The CDR3 nucleotides are TGTGCCAGCAGGCCCGGCATTATTAGCAATCAGCCCCAGCATTTT. The gene calls are TRBV27 and TRBJ1-5, with unresolved D. V lost 6 bases and J 0 bases, leaving 12 bases between the germline ends. This CDR3 has 15 amino acids. CDR1 is MNHEY and CDR2 is SMNVEV in the germline V gene (reference sequence).